The rows below give T cell receptor beta chains drawn from one sample of a study of T cells after yellow fever vaccination. TCRdb fed the 5' RACE reads into MiXCR, producing one record per CDR3 protein. The top ten clones hold 2.5% to 3.5% of a sample with about 120,000 distinct CDR3 sequences, roughly 7.2% of them seen once. The sample here was CD4+ T cells sorted from PBMCs, taken roughly 45 days after the first yellow fever vaccination. The receptors were gathered from a man between 18 and 29 years old who received the YFV17D yellow fever vaccine. CDR3s include the opening cysteine and the closing phenylalanine or tryptophan. Each record gives: clone size, J gene, D gene, V gene, CDR3 length, CDR3 protein, CDR3 DNA. A D gene is named only where the DNA matches it firmly. Rows give clone size only sometimes, using once, few, many, or a class for an expanded clone.

size: many; J: TRBJ1-5; D: NA; V: TRBV7-2; length: 12; CDR3: CASSFRDQPQHF; DNA: TGTGCCAGCAGCTTCAGGGATCAGCCCCAGCATTTT
size: many; J: TRBJ2-3; D: TRBD2; V: TRBV7-2; length: 16; CDR3: CASSLLTSGGTDTQYF; DNA: TGTGCCAGCAGCCTCCTGACTAGCGGGGGCACAGATACGCAGTATTTT
size: many; J: TRBJ2-7; D: TRBD2; V: TRBV20-1; length: 16; CDR3: CSARGLAGGPKYEQYF; DNA: TGCAGTGCTAGAGGACTAGCGGGGGGGCCAAAGTACGAGCAGTACTTC
size: many; J: TRBJ2-7; D: NA; V: TRBV7-2; length: 14; CDR3: CASSLAHSSYEQYF; DNA: TGTGCCAGCAGCCTAGCCCACAGCTCCTACGAGCAGTACTTC
size: many; J: TRBJ2-1; D: NA; V: TRBV7-3; length: 14; CDR3: CASSSDSSYNEQFF; DNA: TGTGCCAGCAGCTCCGACAGCTCCTACAATGAGCAGTTCTTC
size: many; J: TRBJ2-6; D: NA; V: TRBV6-2/TRBV6-3; length: 14; CDR3: CASSGPPGANVLTF; DNA: TGTGCCAGCAGTGGCCCGCCCGGGGCCAACGTCCTGACTTTC
size: many; J: TRBJ2-1; D: NA; V: TRBV5-1; length: 13; CDR3: CASRQALTNEQFF; DNA: TGCGCCAGCAGACAGGCCCTAACCAATGAGCAGTTCTTC
size: many; J: TRBJ1-6; D: NA; V: TRBV6-5; length: 13; CDR3: CASRGVLNSPLHF; DNA: TGTGCCAGCAGGGGGGTTTTGAATTCACCCCTCCACTTT
size: many; J: TRBJ2-3; D: TRBD2; V: TRBV5-1; length: 16; CDR3: CASSLGLAGRTDTQYF; DNA: TGCGCCAGCAGCCTGGGACTAGCGGGGCGCACAGATACGCAGTATTTT
size: many; J: TRBJ2-5; D: NA; V: TRBV7-2; length: 12; CDR3: CASSLAWETQYF; DNA: TGTGCCAGCAGCCTAGCTTGGGAGACCCAGTACTTC
size: NA; J: TRBJ2-2; D: NA; V: TRBV5-1; length: 16; CDR3: CASSSAGAVNTGELFF; DNA: TGCGCCAGCAGCTCGGCGGGGGCAGTGAACACCGGGGAGCTGTTTTTT
size: many; J: TRBJ2-5; D: TRBD2; V: TRBV11-2; length: 15; CDR3: CASSPLGLFGETQYF; DNA: TGTGCCAGCAGCCCTTTGGGACTATTTGGGGAGACCCAGTACTTC
size: many; J: TRBJ2-7; D: TRBD1; V: TRBV4-1; length: 15; CDR3: CASSRTGLSSYEQYF; DNA: TGCGCCAGCAGTCGGACAGGCTTAAGCTCCTACGAGCAGTACTTC
size: many; J: TRBJ2-7; D: NA; V: TRBV24-1; length: 15; CDR3: CATRGLGDGAYEQYF; DNA: TGTGCCACCAGGGGTCTGGGGGACGGGGCCTACGAGCAGTACTTC
size: many; J: TRBJ2-3; D: TRBD2; V: TRBV5-6; length: 17; CDR3: CASSPRSSAGGLDTQYF; DNA: TGTGCCAGCAGCCCCCGAAGCTCTGCGGGGGGGCTTGATACGCAGTATTTT
size: many; J: TRBJ2-2; D: TRBD1; V: TRBV5-1; length: 15; CDR3: CASSLSQGDTGELFF; DNA: TGCGCCAGCAGCTTGAGTCAGGGGGACACCGGGGAGCTGTTTTTT
size: many; J: TRBJ2-1; D: NA; V: TRBV10-3; length: 15; CDR3: CAISESSGDNNEQFF; DNA: TGTGCCATCAGTGAGTCGAGCGGGGACAACAATGAGCAGTTCTTC
size: many; J: TRBJ2-2; D: NA; V: TRBV4-1; length: 18; CDR3: CASSHINNRALNTGELFF; DNA: TGCGCCAGCAGCCACATAAATAACAGGGCCCTGAACACCGGGGAGCTGTTTTTT
size: many; J: TRBJ1-1; D: NA; V: TRBV28; length: 13; CDR3: CASVRWLNTEAFF; DNA: TGTGCCAGCGTCCGCTGGCTGAACACTGAAGCTTTCTTT
size: many; J: TRBJ1-1; D: NA; V: TRBV7-8; length: 13; CDR3: CASSLANPSRAFF; DNA: TGTGCCAGCAGCTTAGCGAACCCGAGTAGAGCTTTCTTT
size: many; J: TRBJ2-1; D: TRBD2; V: TRBV7-2; length: 15; CDR3: CASSRGLAGSNEQFF; DNA: TGTGCCAGCAGCCGCGGACTAGCGGGGAGTAATGAGCAGTTCTTC
size: many; J: TRBJ2-1; D: TRBD2; V: TRBV3-1; length: 16; CDR3: CASRGTSGSSYNEQFF; DNA: TGTGCCAGCAGGGGGACTAGCGGCAGCTCCTACAATGAGCAGTTCTTC
size: many; J: TRBJ1-1; D: NA; V: TRBV5-1; length: 13; CDR3: CASRPAPNTEAFF; DNA: TGCGCCAGCAGGCCAGCCCCGAACACTGAAGCTTTCTTT
size: many; J: TRBJ2-1; D: TRBD1; V: TRBV18; length: 16; CDR3: CASSPMAGGKYGEQFF; DNA: TGTGCCAGCTCCCCGATGGCAGGGGGCAAATACGGTGAGCAGTTCTTC
size: few; J: TRBJ2-5; D: TRBD2; V: TRBV28; length: 19; CDR3: CASSLSPYRVAGYQETQYF; DNA: TGTGCCAGCAGTTTATCACCCTACCGGGTAGCGGGATACCAAGAGACCCAGTACTTC
size: NA; J: TRBJ1-1; D: NA; V: TRBV14; length: 12; CDR3: CASSLMAGEAFF; DNA: TGTGCCAGCAGCCTAATGGCAGGTGAAGCTTTCTTT
size: many; J: TRBJ2-1; D: NA; V: TRBV12-3/TRBV12-4; length: 12; CDR3: CASSLGAGEQFF; DNA: TGTGCCAGCAGTTTGGGGGCCGGGGAGCAGTTCTTC
size: few; J: TRBJ1-2; D: TRBD1; V: TRBV6-1; length: 16; CDR3: CASTPAETGQSFGYTF; DNA: TGTGCCAGCACCCCCGCGGAGACAGGGCAGAGTTTTGGCTACACCTTC
size: many; J: TRBJ2-3; D: NA; V: TRBV7-2; length: 17; CDR3: CASSLVASVALTDTQYF; DNA: TGTGCCAGCAGCTTAGTGGCTAGTGTCGCCCTCACAGATACGCAGTATTTT
size: NA; J: TRBJ1-5; D: TRBD1; V: TRBV2; length: 18; CDR3: CACWSWGQGGRTDQPQHF; DNA: TGTGCCTGCTGGTCTTGGGGCCAGGGGGGAAGGACGGATCAGCCCCAGCATTTT
size: many; J: TRBJ1-2; D: NA; V: TRBV27; length: 11; CDR3: CASSEGYGYTF; DNA: TGTGCCAGCAGTGAAGGCTATGGCTACACCTTC
size: many; J: TRBJ2-3; D: TRBD2; V: TRBV20-1; length: 17; CDR3: CSARSGLAGGLGDTQYF; DNA: TGCAGTGCTAGATCGGGACTAGCGGGGGGGCTGGGAGATACGCAGTATTTT
size: many; J: TRBJ2-2; D: TRBD1; V: TRBV28; length: 16; CDR3: CATRKTGLRNTGELFF; DNA: TGTGCCACCAGAAAGACAGGGTTGAGGAACACCGGGGAGCTGTTTTTT
size: many; J: TRBJ2-2; D: TRBD1; V: TRBV4-1; length: 15; CDR3: CASSGRTGPTGELFF; DNA: TGCGCCAGCAGCGGACGGACAGGGCCCACCGGGGAGCTGTTTTTT
size: many; J: TRBJ1-1; D: NA; V: TRBV18; length: 12; CDR3: CATTDSDTEAFF; DNA: TGTGCCACGACAGATTCGGACACTGAAGCTTTCTTT
size: many; J: TRBJ1-1; D: NA; V: TRBV5-1; length: 16; CDR3: CASSLSSGIRNTEAFF; DNA: TGCGCCAGCAGCTTGTCGTCAGGGATTAGGAACACTGAAGCTTTCTTT
size: many; J: TRBJ1-1; D: TRBD1; V: TRBV12-3/TRBV12-4; length: 13; CDR3: CASRRGLSTEAFF; DNA: TGTGCCAGCAGAAGGGGGCTGAGCACTGAAGCTTTCTTT
size: many; J: TRBJ2-5; D: NA; V: TRBV7-2; length: 15; CDR3: CASSPNAGGRETQYF; DNA: TGTGCCAGCAGCCCGAACGCCGGGGGCCGAGAGACCCAGTACTTC
size: many; J: TRBJ2-2; D: NA; V: TRBV27; length: 15; CDR3: CASRRGIGNTGELFF; DNA: TGTGCCAGCAGGAGGGGCATTGGGAACACCGGGGAGCTGTTTTTT
size: few; J: TRBJ1-5; D: NA; V: TRBV20-1; length: 13; CDR3: CSAVQGLVEPQHF; DNA: TGCAGTGCAGTACAGGGCTTGGTAGAGCCCCAGCATTTT